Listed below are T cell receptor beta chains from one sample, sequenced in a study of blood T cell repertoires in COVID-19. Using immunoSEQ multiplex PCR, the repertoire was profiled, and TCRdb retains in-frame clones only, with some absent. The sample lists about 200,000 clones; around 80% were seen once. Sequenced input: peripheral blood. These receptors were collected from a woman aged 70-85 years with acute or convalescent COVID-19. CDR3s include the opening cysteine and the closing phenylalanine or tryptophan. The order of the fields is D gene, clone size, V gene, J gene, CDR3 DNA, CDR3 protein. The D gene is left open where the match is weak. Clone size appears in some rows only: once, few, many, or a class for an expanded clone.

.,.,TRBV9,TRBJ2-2,TGTGCCAGCAGCCCGTATACAGGGTTAAACACCGGGGAGCTGTTTTTT,CASSPYTGLNTGELFF
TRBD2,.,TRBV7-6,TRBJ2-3,TGTGCCAGCAGGCGGGGGACTAGCGGTAGCACAGATACGCAGTATTTT,CASRRGTSGSTDTQYF
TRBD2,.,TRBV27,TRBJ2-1,TGTGCCAGCAGTCCGTGGACTAGCGGGAGCGATGAGCAGTTCTTC,CASSPWTSGSDEQFF
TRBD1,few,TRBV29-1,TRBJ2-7,TGCAGCGTTGACGGGGACAGCTTCTACGAGCAGTACTTC,CSVDGDSFYEQYF
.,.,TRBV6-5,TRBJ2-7,TGTGCCAGCAGTTCCAACAGGGTCGGCGAGCAGTACTTC,CASSSNRVGEQYF
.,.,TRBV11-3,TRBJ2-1,TGTGCCAGCAGCGCCACTAGAGACAATGAGCAGTTCTTC,CASSATRDNEQFF
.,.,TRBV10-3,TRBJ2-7,TGTGCCATCAGAGAGGGACAAACATATTACGAGCAGTACTTC,CAIREGQTYYEQYF
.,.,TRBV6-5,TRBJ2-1,TGTGCCAGCACGAGTTTGGCGGGATACAATGAGCAGTTCTTC,CASTSLAGYNEQFF
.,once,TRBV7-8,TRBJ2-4,TGTGCCAGCAGCGATCGGTCCTCAAACATTCAGTACTTC,CASSDRSSNIQYF
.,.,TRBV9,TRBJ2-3,TGTGCCAGCAGCGTAGTGGCAAGCACAGATACGCAGTATTTT,CASSVVASTDTQYF
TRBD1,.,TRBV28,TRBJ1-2,TGTGCCAGCAGTTCGACAGGGTCGGGGCCCTATGGCTACACCTTC,CASSSTGSGPYGYTF
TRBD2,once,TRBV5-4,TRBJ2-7,TGTGCCAGCAGCTTGGAGGGGACTACCCCGCGGGAGCAGTACTTC,CASSLEGTTPREQYF
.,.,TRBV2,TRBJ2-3,TGTGCCAGCAGTGTCATCAGAACTAGCCCAGATACGCAGTATTTT,CASSVIRTSPDTQYF
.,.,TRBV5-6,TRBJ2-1,TGTGCCAGCAGCTTTGTGGCCCTAGTTACCCACAATGAGCAGTTCTTC,CASSFVALVTHNEQFF
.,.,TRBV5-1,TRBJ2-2,TGCGCCAGCAGCCGACAGTCCCCCGCGAACACCGGGGAGCTGTTTTTT,CASSRQSPANTGELFF
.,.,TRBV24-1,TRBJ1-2,TGTGCCACCAGTGGATCAGGGGCCGACTATGGCTACACCTTC,CATSGSGADYGYTF
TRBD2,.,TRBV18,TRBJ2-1,TGTGCCAGCTCACCAGCGACTAGCGGCAATGAGCAGTTCTTC,CASSPATSGNEQFF
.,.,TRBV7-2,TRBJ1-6,TGTGCCAGCAGCTTAGGTGCCCAAGGGGTCAGTGGATCACCCCTCCACTTT,CASSLGAQGVSGSPLHF
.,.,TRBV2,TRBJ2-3,TGTGCCAGCAGAAGCGGTACTAGCACAGATACGCAGTATTTT,CASRSGTSTDTQYF
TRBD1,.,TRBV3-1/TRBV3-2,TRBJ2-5,TGTGCCAGCAGCGGGACAGCCCAAGAGACCCAGTACTTC,CASSGTAQETQYF
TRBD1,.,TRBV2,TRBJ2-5,TGTGCCAGCAGCGGACAGGGTGGGGCGCAGACCCAGTACTTC,CASSGQGGAQTQYF
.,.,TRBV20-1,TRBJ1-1,TGCAGTGCAATGGACTACACTGAAGCTTTCTTT,CSAMDYTEAFF
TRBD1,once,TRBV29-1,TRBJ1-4,TGCAGCGTTGTGGGACAGGGAGATGAAAAACTGTTTTTT,CSVVGQGDEKLFF
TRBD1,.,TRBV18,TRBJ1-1,TGTGCCAGCTCACCAGGGACAGGGGCCACTGAAGCTTTCTTT,CASSPGTGATEAFF
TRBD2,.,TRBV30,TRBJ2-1,TGTGCCTGGAGTGTACAAAAGGCCAGCGGGACCTACAATGAGCAGTTCTTC,CAWSVQKASGTYNEQFF
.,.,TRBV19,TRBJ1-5,TGTGCCAGTAGTGCCGGGACACAGCCCCAGCATTTT,CASSAGTQPQHF
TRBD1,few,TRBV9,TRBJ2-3,TGTGCCAGCAGCGCCTCAGTGGGACAGACAGATACGCAGTATTTT,CASSASVGQTDTQYF
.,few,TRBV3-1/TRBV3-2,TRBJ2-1,TGTGCCAGCAGCCAAGTGGGAGGAAAGAGGTCCTACAATGAGCAGTTCTTC,CASSQVGGKRSYNEQFF
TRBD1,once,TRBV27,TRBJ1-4,TGTGCCAGCAGTTCGTTAGGGGGCTTTGAAAAACTGTTTTTT,CASSSLGGFEKLFF
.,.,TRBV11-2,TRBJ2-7,TGTGCCAGCAGCGCCGGGGTAGCGACCGAGCAGTACTTC,CASSAGVATEQYF
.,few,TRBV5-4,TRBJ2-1,TGTGCCAGCAGCCTAGGAAGCTCCAAGGGGAATGAGCAGTTCTTC,CASSLGSSKGNEQFF
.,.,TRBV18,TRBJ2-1,TGTGCCAGCTCACCACCGGTGACTACCAATGAGCAGTTCTTC,CASSPPVTTNEQFF
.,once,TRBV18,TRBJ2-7,TGTGCCAGCTCACCGGGACTGTCTAGAAACGAGCAGTACTTC,CASSPGLSRNEQYF
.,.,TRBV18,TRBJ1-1,TGTGCCAGCTCACCACGAGATGACACTGAAGCTTTCTTT,CASSPRDDTEAFF
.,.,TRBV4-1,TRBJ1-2,TGCGCCAGCAGGCCCCCGACGGGGAGCTATGGCTACACCTTC,CASRPPTGSYGYTF
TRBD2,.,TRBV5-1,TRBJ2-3,TGCGCCAGCAGCGGGGGGAGGACTAGCGGGAGAGCAGATACGCAGTATTTT,CASSGGRTSGRADTQYF
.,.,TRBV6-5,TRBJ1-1,TGTGCCAGCAGTTTCCGGACGGGAATCACTGAAGCTTTCTTT,CASSFRTGITEAFF
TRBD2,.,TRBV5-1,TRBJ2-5,TGCGCCAGCAGCCCTGGACCGGGAGGTCAAGAGACCCAGTACTTC,CASSPGPGGQETQYF
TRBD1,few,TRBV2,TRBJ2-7,TGTGCCAGCATGAGAGGGACAGCAACCTACGAGCAGTACTTC,CASMRGTATYEQYF
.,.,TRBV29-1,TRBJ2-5,TGCAGCGTTGATAAGGGGTCGGAGACCCAGTACTTC,CSVDKGSETQYF
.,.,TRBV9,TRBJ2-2,TGTGCCAGCAGCGTAGATTGGAGCTCGGCCACCGGGGAGCTGTTTTTT,CASSVDWSSATGELFF
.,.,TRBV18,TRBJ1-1,TGTGCCAGCTCACCACCCCCTTACAGGGAGAGGGGAGCTTTCTTT,CASSPPPYRERGAFF
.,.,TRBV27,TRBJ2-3,TGTGCCAGCAGTCCTAGACGGCGGCAGAGCACAGATACGCAGTATTTT,CASSPRRRQSTDTQYF
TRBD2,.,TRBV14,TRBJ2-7,TGTGCCAGCAGCCGGCTGACTAGCGGGAGGGCGGGCGAGCAGTACTTC,CASSRLTSGRAGEQYF
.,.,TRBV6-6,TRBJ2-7,TGTGCCAGCAGTTACGGGCAGTCGCAGTACTTC,CASSYGQSQYF
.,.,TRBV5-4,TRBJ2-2,TGTGCCAGCAGCCCTAACACCGGGGAGCTGTTTTTT,CASSPNTGELFF
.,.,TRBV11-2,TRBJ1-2,TGTGCCAGCAGCTTATCCGGGAACTATGGCTACACCTTC,CASSLSGNYGYTF
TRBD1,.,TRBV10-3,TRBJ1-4,TGTGCCATCGCGGACAGGGTAAATGAAAAACTGTTTTTT,CAIADRVNEKLFF